This T cell receptor beta chain was profiled in a study of T cells in Graves' hyperthyroidism and ophthalmopathy. V dropped 1 base and J dropped 3 bases, with 12 bases sitting between them. The CDR3 runs 15 residues. Germline assignment: CDR1 MDHEN and CDR2 SYDVKM. This clonotype was seen at least ten times. It was RNA transcripts that yielded the amplified TCR beta CDR3 regions. With the HTBI primer set, the TCR CDR3 went through a first round of RT-PCR. TCRdb itself ran the multiplex PCR reads through MiXCR, one entry per CDR3 protein. Of more than 500,000 distinct CDR3 sequences listed, 12% to 15% are singletons.

The sequence came from a woman in her thirties or forties with Graves' hyperthyroidism. The chain joins TRBV28 to TRBJ1-1, with D uncertain. The sample was blood. The CDR3 sequence is CASSLSVYGDTEAFF. CDR3 nucleotide sequence: TGTGCCAGCAGTTTATCCGTGTACGGGGACACTGAAGCTTTCTTT.